Listed below are T cell receptor beta chains from one sample, sequenced in a study of shared clonotypes between healthy human individuals. Libraries were prepared by immunoSEQ multiplex PCR; TCRdb keeps only in-frame clonotypes and omits some of them. Of around 690,000 clones in the sample, about 92% were seen once. The specimen sequenced was memory CD8+ T cells from PBMCs. Receptor source: a man between 18 and 29 years old in good health. Some clones in this sample may be carry-over from other donors' samples. Each CDR3 is given with its conserved first and last residue. The D gene is left open where the match is weak. Some rows mark clone size as missing; the rest say once, few, many or name a class of expanded clone.

>many|TRBJ2-5|TRBV6-1|TRBD2
TGTGCCAGCAGTGCGGTAGCGGGAGCACCAGAGACCCAGTACTTC
CASSAVAGAPETQYF
>NA|TRBJ1-5|TRBV6-1|TRBD1
TGTGCCAGCAGGGAGACAGGGGGAGATCAGCCCCAGCATTTT
CASRETGGDQPQHF
>NA|TRBJ2-7|TRBV28|TRBD2
TGTGCCAGCCGCGGGACTAGTTCTTACGAGCAGTACTTC
CASRGTSSYEQYF
>few|TRBJ1-2|TRBV30|NA
TGTGCCTCGACCGGGGGCTATGGCTACACCTTC
CASTGGYGYTF
>NA|TRBJ2-7|TRBV5-6|TRBD2
TGTGCCAGCAGCCCGGGACTAGCGGGAGTTTACGAGCAGTACTTC
CASSPGLAGVYEQYF
>NA|TRBJ2-7|TRBV28|NA
TGTGCCAGCAGTTTTGGGGGAGACGGGGCCTACGAGCAGTACTTC
CASSFGGDGAYEQYF
>NA|TRBJ2-1|TRBV7-9|NA
TGTGCCAGCAGCTTCGCAAGCCGTCCAGGCAATGAGCAGTTCTTC
CASSFASRPGNEQFF
>NA|TRBJ2-7|TRBV7-9|TRBD1
TGTGCCAGCACTCCTTCCTTGGGACAGGGATACGAGCAGTACTTC
CASTPSLGQGYEQYF
>NA|TRBJ2-7|TRBV7-9|NA
TGTGCCAGCAGCCCCGGGCTACGCGACGAGCAGTACTTC
CASSPGLRDEQYF
>NA|TRBJ2-3|TRBV5-1|NA
TGCGCCAGCAGCTCCGGGGAAGGGGGCACAGATACGCAGTATTTT
CASSSGEGGTDTQYF
>NA|TRBJ1-6|TRBV10-2|TRBD1
TGCGCCAGCAGTGAGTTCCGGACAGGGAACAATTCACCCCTCCACTTT
CASSEFRTGNNSPLHF
>once|TRBJ1-1|TRBV5-1|NA
TGCGCCAGCAGCACTCCCGGGACACCGAACACTGAAGCTTTCTTT
CASSTPGTPNTEAFF
>NA|TRBJ1-1|TRBV5-6|NA
TGTGCCAGCAGCTCGGGCGGGGAGCCTGAAGCTTTCTTT
CASSSGGEPEAFF
>NA|TRBJ2-7|TRBV28|NA
TGTGCCAGCAGTTTAAGGGCGGTTACCTACGAGCAGTACTTC
CASSLRAVTYEQYF
>NA|TRBJ2-1|TRBV27|TRBD1
TGTGCCAGCAGTAGCTGGGACAGGGTAGGACATGAGCAGTTCTTC
CASSSWDRVGHEQFF
>NA|TRBJ2-1|TRBV10-3|NA
TGTGCCATCACCATGGGGTTAAGCTCCTACAATGAGCAGTTCTTC
CAITMGLSSYNEQFF